This T cell receptor beta chain was sequenced during a study of blood T cell repertoires in COVID-19 (dated by TCRdb to the early 2020s). Study-level background: Samples covering the acute and convalescent phases of COVID-19 were provided by collaborators in the United States, Italy and Spain. The prospective study material was composed of cDNA or gDNA derived from T cells, B-cell-depleted T cells, or PBMCs. Deeply sampled blood TCRbeta repertoires from subjects exposed to, actively infected with, or recovered from COVID-19 were included in the dataset. The repertoires were released in a freely available public database intended as a resource for research on the immune response to SARS-CoV-2. The samples were drawn from the first 160 participants of the ongoing ImmuneRACE study and from over 950 subjects provided by 6 global collaborators. Sample metadata almost always included a de-identified subject ID, COVID-19 status, age in years and sex. Where HLA class I and class II types were available, the types were taken from metadata supplied by the sample provider, not from assay-based typing.

The germline V gene gives CDR1 as SQVTM and CDR2 as ANQGSEA. V and J lose 4 bases and 6 bases, and a span of 16 bases separates them. From the cysteine through the phenylalanine, the CDR3 covers 13 amino acids. Of all the DNA, just the CDR3 is kept, 39 bases in frame from base 1. TCRbeta CDR3 regions were amplified from genomic DNA by means of the immunoSEQ Assay, a bias-controlled multiplex PCR. The source study handled its data this way. The number of nucleated cells in each sample was estimated from the amplification of reference gene primers within the assay. To quantify the absolute abundance of each unique TCRbeta CDR3 rearrangement, sequence reads were collapsed and filtered. For each sample, productive Simpson clonality was calculated as the square root of Simpson's diversity index over productive rearrangements. Drawn from immuneACCESS, this table holds only the in-frame rearrangements with V and J called that TCRdb kept. Clones are partly lost; checked studies trace under half to an unresolved V gene and leave the rest unexplained. For V, J and clone size, that table is used; D and trimming come from the DNA. Across this sample there are tens of thousands of clones, with approximately 86% seen only once. The ten top clones hold less than 15% of the sample.

Each collaborating institution followed its own protocols to collect whole blood in K2EDTA tubes. For TCRbeta analysis, collaborators shipped samples as frozen whole blood, isolated PBMCs, or DNA extracted from either of those sample types. Beyond this particular receptor, the publication reports: The amount of clinical and demographic metadata varied by source and participant and was provided uncurated.

As concerns this clone: Its antigen remains undetermined. No qualities accompany the bases; no much larger clone lies one base away.

The origin of this receptor is a human donor in a cohort sampled during active COVID-19. The sequence is built from TRBV29-1 and TRBJ2-7; too little of a D gene remains to name it. Sequences were obtained from peripheral blood. At the DNA level, the sequence is TGCAGCGTTGTGGGCGTTAAGGCCGCCGAGCAGTACTTC. It codes for CSVVGVKAAEQYF.